This TCR beta chain is from a study of identical twins. Losses at the gene ends were 7 bases for V and 7 bases for J; bases not matched to a gene: 8. This CDR3 is 14 amino acids long. In germline, CDR1 is SNHLY, CDR2 FYNNEI. Using its own MiXCR run on the 5' RACE reads, TCRdb lists one record per CDR3 protein. Of 500,000 to 650,000 distinct CDR3 sequences listed, roughly 7.1% are singletons. In addition, the sample was reused for a study of yellow fever vaccine responses in identical twins.

Sequencing was performed on PBMCs. The chain has TRBV2 and TRBJ2-2; 8 nucleotides align to TRBD1. The TCR comes from a young woman in good health. The CDR3 sequence is CASTPDRGGGELFF. The CDR3 DNA reads as TGTGCCAGCACCCCCGACAGGGGAGGCGGGGAGCTGTTTTTT.